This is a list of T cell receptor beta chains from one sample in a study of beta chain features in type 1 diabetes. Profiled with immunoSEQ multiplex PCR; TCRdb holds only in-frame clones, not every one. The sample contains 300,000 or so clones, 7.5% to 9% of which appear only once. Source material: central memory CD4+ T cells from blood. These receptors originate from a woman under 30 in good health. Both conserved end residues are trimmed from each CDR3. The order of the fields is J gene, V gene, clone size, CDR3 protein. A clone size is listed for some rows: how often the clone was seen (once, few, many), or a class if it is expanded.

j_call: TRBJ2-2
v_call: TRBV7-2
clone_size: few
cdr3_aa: ASSPNLRTGELF

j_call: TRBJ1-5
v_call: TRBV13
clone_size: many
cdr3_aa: ASSLPQGQPQH

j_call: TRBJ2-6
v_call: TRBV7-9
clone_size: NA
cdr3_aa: ASSLVSGANVLT

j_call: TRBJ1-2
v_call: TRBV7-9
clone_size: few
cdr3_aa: ASSLGTGSTDGYT

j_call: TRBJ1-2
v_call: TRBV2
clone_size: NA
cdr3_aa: ASSERVRRRTNYGYT

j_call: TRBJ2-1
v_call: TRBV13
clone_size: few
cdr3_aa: ASSLYTGEQF

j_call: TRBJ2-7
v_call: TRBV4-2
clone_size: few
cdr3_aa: ASSQAKEEAEQY

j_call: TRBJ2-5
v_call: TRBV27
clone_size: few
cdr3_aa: ASSLSWDLTETQY

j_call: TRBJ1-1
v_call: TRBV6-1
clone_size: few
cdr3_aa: ASKRGKDTEAF

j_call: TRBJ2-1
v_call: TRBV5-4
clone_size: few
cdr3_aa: ASTHFDRDGDEQF

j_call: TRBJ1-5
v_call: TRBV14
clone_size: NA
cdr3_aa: ASSVNSNQPQH

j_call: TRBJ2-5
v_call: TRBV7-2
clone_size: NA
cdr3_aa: ASSLGLAGAETQY

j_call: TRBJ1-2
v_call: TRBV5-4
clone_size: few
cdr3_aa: ASSLMATYGYT

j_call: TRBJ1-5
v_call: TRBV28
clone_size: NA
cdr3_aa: ASREGNQPQH

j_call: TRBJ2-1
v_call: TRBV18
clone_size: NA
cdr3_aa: ASSQGRYNEQF

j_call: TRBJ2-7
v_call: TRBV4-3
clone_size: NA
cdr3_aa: ASSQYTGTAYEQY

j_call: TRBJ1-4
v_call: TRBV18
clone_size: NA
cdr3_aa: ASSRSPNEKLF

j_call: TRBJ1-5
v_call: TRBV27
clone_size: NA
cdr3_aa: ASSHREGQPQH

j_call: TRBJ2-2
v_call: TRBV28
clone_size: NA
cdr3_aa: ASSFGQSNTGELF

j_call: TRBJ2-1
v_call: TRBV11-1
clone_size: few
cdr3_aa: ASSLGRDGYNEQF

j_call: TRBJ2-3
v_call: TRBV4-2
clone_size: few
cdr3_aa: ASSQGSGGGTDTQY

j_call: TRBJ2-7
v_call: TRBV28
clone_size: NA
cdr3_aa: AGSGTGGYEQY

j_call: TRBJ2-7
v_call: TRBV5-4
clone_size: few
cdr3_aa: ASSLETSLEQY

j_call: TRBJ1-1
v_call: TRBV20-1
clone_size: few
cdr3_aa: SAKRTGLAF

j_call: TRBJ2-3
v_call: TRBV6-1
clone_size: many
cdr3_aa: ASSEAGTPTYTQY

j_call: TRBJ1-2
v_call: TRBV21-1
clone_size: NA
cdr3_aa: ASSGRDSNTSYGYT

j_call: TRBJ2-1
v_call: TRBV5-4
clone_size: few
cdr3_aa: ASSKNRQVDNEQF

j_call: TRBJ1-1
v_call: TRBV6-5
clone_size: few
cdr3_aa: ASSSMDRQPNTEAF